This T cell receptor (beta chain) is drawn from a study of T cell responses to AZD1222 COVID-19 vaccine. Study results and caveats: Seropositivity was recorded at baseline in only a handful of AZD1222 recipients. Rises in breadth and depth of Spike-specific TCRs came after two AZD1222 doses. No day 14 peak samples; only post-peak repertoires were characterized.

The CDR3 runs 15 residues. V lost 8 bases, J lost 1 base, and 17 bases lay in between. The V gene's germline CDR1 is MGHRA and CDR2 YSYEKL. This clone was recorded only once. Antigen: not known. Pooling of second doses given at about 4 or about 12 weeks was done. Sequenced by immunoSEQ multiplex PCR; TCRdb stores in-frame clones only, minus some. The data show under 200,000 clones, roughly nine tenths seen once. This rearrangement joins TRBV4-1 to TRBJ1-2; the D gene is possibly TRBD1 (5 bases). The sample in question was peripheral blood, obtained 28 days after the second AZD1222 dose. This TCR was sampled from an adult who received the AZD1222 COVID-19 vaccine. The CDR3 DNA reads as TGCGCCAGCCGGGTGGGGCCAATCTATAACTATGGCTACACCTTC. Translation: CASRVGPIYNYGYTF.